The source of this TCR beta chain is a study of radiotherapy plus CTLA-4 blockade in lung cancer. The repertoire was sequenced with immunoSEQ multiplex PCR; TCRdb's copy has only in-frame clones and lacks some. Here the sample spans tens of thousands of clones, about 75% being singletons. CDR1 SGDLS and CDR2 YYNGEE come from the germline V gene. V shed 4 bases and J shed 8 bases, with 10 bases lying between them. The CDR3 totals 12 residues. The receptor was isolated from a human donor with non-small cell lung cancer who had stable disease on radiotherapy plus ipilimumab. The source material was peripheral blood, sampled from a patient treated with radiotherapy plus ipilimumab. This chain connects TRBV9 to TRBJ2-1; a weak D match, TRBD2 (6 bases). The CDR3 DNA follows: TGTGCCAGCAGCCGGGGGTTCTATGAGCAGTTCTTC. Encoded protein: CASSRGFYEQFF.